The clone carrying this T cell receptor beta chain was found a few times. Its antigen is still unknown. This sample stems from a study of human T cells and chemical hapten exposure. Study-wide findings and caveats: There was no change with DPC sensitization in TCRs above 1 in 1000 frequency.

During construction of the library, unique molecular identifiers were attached to individual cDNA molecules for quantitative, reproducible TCR counting. Each CDR3 protein gets one entry after TCRdb re-called the RACE reads with MiXCR. The table records about 120,000 distinct CDR3 sequences, approximately 14% of them present only once. The time point was: patch test 1, 2 weeks after DPC sensitization. The treatment is: therapeutic diphenylcyclopropenone sensitization with weekly scalp DPC. This CDR3 is 17 amino acids long. With 4 bases clipped from V and 5 bases from J, the junction kept 12 bases outside the gene matches. The germline V gene has CDR1 SGHNT and CDR2 YENEEA.

The sequence derives from a man aged 18-30 years with alopecia areata. Some clones in this sample may be carry-over from other donors' samples. This sample comprised whole blood, obtained in connection with sensitization to the hapten diphenylcyclopropenone (DPC). The gene calls are TRBV11-3 and TRBJ2-1; 9 positions match TRBD1. The CDR3 reads CASSWGQGRPANNEQFF. The CDR3 nucleotides read TGTGCCAGCAGCTGGGGACAGGGACGACCGGCCAACAATGAGCAGTTCTTC.